This is a list of T cell receptor beta chains from one sample in a study of shared clonotypes between healthy human individuals. Profiling relied on immunoSEQ multiplex PCR, and the TCRdb table lists in-frame clones only, not all of them. The sample holds some 1 million clones, around 76% seen once. The sample consisted of memory CD4+ T cells sorted from blood. These receptors were taken from a man between 18 and 29 years old in good health. Each CDR3 is given without its conserved first and last residue. A D gene is named only where the DNA matches it firmly. Where a row states a size, it is once, few, many or the class of an expanded clone; other rows omit it.

v_gene	abundance	d_gene	j_gene	CDR3aa
TRBV2	-	TRBD2	TRBJ2-1	ASSPTSGWEF
TRBV20-1	-	-	TRBJ1-1	SAKPGPEAF
TRBV7-6	few	-	TRBJ2-2	ASSQRLAGELF
TRBV5-1	many	TRBD1	TRBJ1-1	ASSFGQGEAF
TRBV5-3	-	TRBD1	TRBJ1-1	ARSWRTGGMNTEAF
TRBV6-1	-	TRBD1	TRBJ2-5	ASSVTGRETQY
TRBV11-2	-	TRBD1	TRBJ1-4	ASSWGQKRGLRGNEKLF
TRBV10-3	-	-	TRBJ1-4	AISDGGTNEKLF
TRBV7-6	-	-	TRBJ2-1	ASSPQEGYEQF
TRBV5-1	-	-	TRBJ2-4	ASSLESIQY
TRBV30	once	-	TRBJ2-3	ARSETDTQY
TRBV6-1	-	-	TRBJ1-1	ASSEQGPNTEAF
TRBV7-2	few	-	TRBJ2-1	ASSLTYSLYNEQF
TRBV2	-	-	TRBJ2-7	ASSGRTIVIHEQY
TRBV2	-	-	TRBJ2-7	ASSVAYEQY
TRBV4-1	-	-	TRBJ1-2	ASSQEEVGSHYGYT
TRBV4-2	-	-	TRBJ2-3	ASSPFRWDTQY
TRBV14	once	-	TRBJ1-3	ASSHWGPLGNTIY
TRBV5-1	-	TRBD2	TRBJ2-3	ASSPGRGGSTDTQY
TRBV5-1	-	TRBD2	TRBJ2-1	ASSLTGLAGVHEQF
TRBV10-2	-	-	TRBJ2-7	ASSVLAGFYEQY
TRBV19	-	-	TRBJ1-2	ASSTTGGYT
TRBV2	many	-	TRBJ1-1	ASSERRGPQNTEAF
TRBV18	-	TRBD1	TRBJ1-2	ASSLGQGKGYGYT
TRBV5-1	-	-	TRBJ1-2	ASSLGGDGYT
TRBV7-9	-	-	TRBJ2-6	ASSGSSGANVLT
TRBV28	-	-	TRBJ2-3	ASSLVAAGSTDTQY
TRBV30	-	-	TRBJ1-3	AWNLQGRSGNTIY
TRBV9	-	-	TRBJ1-1	ASSVEGGRSEAF
TRBV6-5	-	-	TRBJ1-1	ASSYSPQGYEAF
TRBV5-1	few	-	TRBJ1-4	ASKVRVLDEKLF
TRBV29-1	-	TRBD2	-	SVVPAGSYEQY
TRBV18	-	-	TRBJ1-5	ASSLPGRGPNQPQH
TRBV5-1	-	TRBD2	TRBJ2-2	ASSSGLAGGGTGELF
TRBV4-2	-	-	TRBJ2-1	ASSQAVGGQYNEQF
TRBV27	-	TRBD1	TRBJ1-2	ASSPGTGMDRYT
TRBV10-3	-	-	TRBJ2-6	AISSQGSGANVLT
TRBV10-3	-	-	TRBJ2-2	AISESYNGGELF
TRBV6-5	once	-	TRBJ1-6	ASRDVVGSPLH
TRBV7-8	many	-	TRBJ1-1	ASSPVAGTEAF